These 3 T cell receptor beta chains came from one sample sequenced in a study of shared clonotypes between healthy human individuals. TCRdb's copy holds only in-frame clones and misses some; the assay was immunoSEQ multiplex PCR. The sample holds some 470,000 clones, over 65% seen once. Sequenced input: PBMCs. The origin of the receptors is a woman aged 35 to 49 in good health. Some clones in this sample may be carry-over from other donors' samples.

The chain combines TRBV28 with TRBJ2-7, with unresolved D. CDR3 length: 13 amino acids. Trimming left V 5 bases short and J 5 bases short, with 13 bases between. Germline loops: CDR1 MDHEN, CDR2 SYDVKM. For the CDR3, the DNA is TGTGCCAGCAGTAATTTGGGGTCCGACGAGCAGTACTTC. Translation gives CASSNLGSDEQYF.

The rearrangement links TRBV6-5 to TRBJ1-1; D may be TRBD1 (5 bases). The CDR3 extends over 14 amino acids. The ends were cut back, 2 bases at V and 1 base at J, with 8 bases in the middle. Per germline, CDR1 MNHEY and CDR2 SVGAGI. In nucleotides, the CDR3 is TGTGCCAGCAGTTACACCGGGGGGAACACTGAAGCTTTCTTT. This sequence encodes CASSYTGGNTEAFF.

The chain recombines TRBV5-4 with TRBJ2-5; 10 bases map to TRBD1. V trimming: 4 bases; J trimming: 4 bases; junction bases outside the gene matches: 10. This CDR3 has 16 amino acids. CDR1 and CDR2 (germline): SGHNT, YYREEE (reference sequence). This CDR3 is CASSKPGQGIGETQYF. The CDR3 DNA reads as TGTGCCAGCAGCAAACCGGGACAGGGGATCGGAGAGACCCAGTACTTC.